These 25 T cell receptor beta chains were all obtained from the same sample, sequenced in a study of blood T cells in healthy people across ages (dated by TCRdb to between 2014 and 2017). Preparation of the library involved 5' RACE. A second PCR of roughly 6 to 11 cycles was performed with a sample-barcoded 5' primer and a J-beta primer mix. In TCRdb, the public reads were trimmed at Q25 with fastp and aligned with MiXCR, with productive beta chains retained. For every CDR3 protein sequence, its rows merge into one entry that carries the most common genes and DNA. The sample data list roughly 1.9 million distinct CDR3 sequences, and 35% to 50% of these were observed just once. The ten biggest clones cover 23% of the sample. Sequencing used blood. The receptors here all came from a human donor in good health.

In its sample, this clonotype was seen a few times. V and J are TRBV29-1 and TRBJ1-1; 7 bases map to TRBD1. The V gene's germline CDR1 is SQVTM and CDR2 ANQGSEA. Trimming cost V 7 bases and J 1 base; bases outside gene matches: 9. This CDR3 spans 14 amino acids. Here the CDR3 DNA reads TGCAGCGCTAGCAGGGGGTTATCGAACACTGAAGCTTTCTTT. Protein sequence: CSASRGLSNTEAFF.

The chain carries TRBV2 and TRBJ2-5; a possible D gene is TRBD1 (5 bases). The V and J ends lost 7 bases and 7 bases respectively, with 10 bases between them. CDR3 length: 11 residues. CDR1 and CDR2 (germline): SNHLY, FYNNEI. The CDR3 spells CASNPRGTQYF. The DNA of the CDR3 is TGTGCCAGCAACCCTAGGGGGACCCAGTACTTC.

In regard to this clonotype: Sequence at one end of the junction differs from germline and may be a read error. The rearrangement joins TRBV12-3 or TRBV12-4 to TRBJ1-2; D unresolved. The length of the CDR3 is 12 residues. The CDR3 nucleotides are TGTGCCGGCAGTTGGAGGGCGGGGGGCTACACCTTC. It codes for CAGSWRAGGYTF.

This chain links TRBV2 with TRBJ2-1; the D gene is possibly TRBD2 (7 bases). The germline gives CDR1 SNHLY, CDR2 FYNNEI. The CDR3 has 15 residues. The V end lost 8 bases, the J end lost 5 bases, and 19 bases lay between the germline ends. The CDR3 DNA reads TGTGCCAGCCACAGGGCGGGGGCCAAAAACAATGAGCAGTTCTTC. Protein product: CASHRAGAKNNEQFF.

At least ten counts were recorded for this clonotype. The chain has TRBV20-1 and TRBJ2-7; 9 bases agree with TRBD2. J lost 5 bases, V lost 4 bases, and 6 bases had no gene match. The CDR3 has 13 residues. CDR1 DFQATT and CDR2 SNEGSKA come from the germline V gene (reference sequence). CDR3 in amino acids: CSATLSGGNEQYF. Here the CDR3 DNA reads TGCAGTGCTACCCTTAGCGGGGGAAACGAGCAGTACTTC.

This clonotype was picked up a small number of times. The J gene is TRBJ2-7, the V gene TRBV11-2, with 7 bases matching TRBD2. This CDR3 spans 16 amino acids. Germline loops: CDR1 SGHAT, CDR2 FQNNGV. After removal of 0 bases from V and 2 bases from J, the junction contained 7 bases not matched to a gene. This chain's CDR3 is CASSLDLSGYPYEQYF. CDR3 bases: TGTGCCAGCAGCTTAGACCTTAGCGGGTATCCCTACGAGCAGTACTTC.

This clonotype was observed a handful of times. This sequence joins TRBV28 and TRBJ2-5; TRBD1 might be the D (7 bases). CDR3 length: 17 amino acids. The V end was cut by 4 bases, the J end by 3 bases, with 21 bases between. The germline gives CDR1 MDHEN, CDR2 SYDVKM. CDR3 coding DNA: TGTGCCAGCAGTTACTTTAAGGGACAGCGGGCGAAAGAGACCCAGTACTTC. This codes for CASSYFKGQRAKETQYF.

The genes are TRBV20-1 and TRBJ2-3, with 7 bases that match TRBD2. The CDR3 is 15 amino acids. The V segment lost 5 bases and the J segment 6 bases; nucleotides outside the gene matches: 14. Germline CDR1 reads DFQATT; CDR2 reads SNEGSKA (reference sequence). CDR3 nucleotide sequence: TGCAGTGCTGGAATAACGGGGACTAATAGGGATACGCAGTATTTT. Its protein product is CSAGITGTNRDTQYF.

The chain is built from TRBV4-3 and TRBJ2-3, with 8 positions matching TRBD2. V lost 2 bases, J lost 2 bases, and 6 bases stayed unmatched. The CDR3 has 16 amino acids. The germline V gene has CDR1 LGHNA and CDR2 YSLEER. The CDR3 sequence is CASSQNGGAFTDTQYF. The CDR3 DNA is TGCGCCAGCAGCCAAAACGGGGGGGCCTTCACAGATACGCAGTATTTT.

This clonotype was detected only a few times. The V call is TRBV29-1, the J call TRBJ1-2; D is undetermined. Trimming cost V 3 bases and J 6 bases, with 8 bases left between them. Germline CDR1 reads SQVTM; CDR2 reads ANQGSEA. The CDR3 extends over 11 amino acids. The CDR3 spells CSVEFRDGYTF. The CDR3 nucleotides read TGCAGCGTTGAGTTCAGAGATGGCTACACCTTC.

This CDR3 is CSVEVWEQFF. CDR3 bases: TGCAGCGTTGAAGTCTGGGAGCAGTTCTTC. V and J are TRBV29-1 and TRBJ2-1; D is undetermined. Trimming removed 1 base at V and 10 bases at J, with 5 bases between. This CDR3 has 10 residues. CDR1 and CDR2 (germline): SQVTM, ANQGSEA.

This clonotype was seen just once. The chain employs TRBV25-1 and TRBJ1-2, with a weak D call TRBD1 (5 bases). The CDR3 runs 13 residues. Per the germline V gene, CDR1 is MGHDK and CDR2 is SYGVNS. Trimming took off 5 bases at V and 8 bases at J, with 15 bases between the two ends. The CDR3 DNA reads TGTGCCAGCAGTAGGTTCCAGGGAGAAGGCTACACCTTC. Protein: CASSRFQGEGYTF.

The chain links TRBV6-2 or TRBV6-3 to TRBJ1-1; 8 nucleotides agree with TRBD1. V shed 8 bases and J 2 bases; nucleotides not matched to a gene: 4. The CDR3 runs 13 residues. The V gene's germline CDR1 is MNHEY and CDR2 SVGEGT. The CDR3 sequence: CASDRGGNTEAFF. CDR3 bases: TGTGCCAGCGACAGGGGTGGCAACACTGAAGCTTTCTTT.

The sample holds a few counts of this clonotype. The V gene is TRBV15, the J gene TRBJ2-7; D remains ambiguous. This CDR3 has 15 residues. V was clipped by 2 bases and J by 0 bases, with 11 bases between them. Germline-derived CDR1 and CDR2 are LNHNV and YYDKDF (reference sequence). The CDR3 reads CATSRTSRNSYEQYF. Written as DNA, the CDR3 is TGTGCCACCAGCAGAACTTCCAGAAACTCCTACGAGCAGTACTTC.

This chain connects TRBV6-1 to TRBJ2-3; D perhaps matches TRBD1 (5 bases). The V end was cut by 3 bases, the J end by 2 bases, with 18 bases between. The CDR3 is made up of 17 amino acids. Germline CDR1 MNHNS, CDR2 SASEGT. For the CDR3, the DNA is TGTGCCAGCAGTGACCTCTCTGACAGCTACTACACAGATACGCAGTATTTT. Translated, it gives CASSDLSDSYYTDTQYF.

There are a few counts of this clonotype. The chain is built from TRBV27 and TRBJ2-5; possibly TRBD1 for D (7 bases). The CDR3 consists of 13 residues. CDR1 and CDR2 (germline): MNHEY, SMNVEV (reference sequence). Trimming pared 6 bases from V and 4 bases from J, leaving 12 bases between. CDR3 sequence reads: CASSNRGGETQYF. Here the CDR3 DNA reads TGTGCCAGCAGCAACAGGGGAGGAGAGACCCAGTACTTC.

With regard to this clonotype: One end of the junction varies from germline; a read error may be responsible. The chain employs TRBV5-1 and TRBJ2-3; possible D gene TRBD2, 5 bases. This CDR3 region has 16 residues. The germline gives CDR1 SGHRS, CDR2 YFSETQ. CDR3 residues: CAGSFRLPPPGDTQYF. The CDR3 nucleotides read TGCGCCGGCAGCTTTCGGTTGCCCCCTCCGGGGGATACGCAGTATTTT.

Only a few counts were recorded for this clonotype. V gene TRBV7-8 combines with J gene TRBJ2-3, with 7 bases aligning to TRBD2. The CDR3 consists of 17 residues. After removal of 5 bases from V and 0 bases from J, the junction contained 11 bases not matched to a gene. The germline CDR1 and CDR2 sequences are SGHVS and FQNEAQ. The CDR3 DNA sequence: TGTGCCAGCAGCCATCGGGGGGTTCCTCTTAGCACAGATACGCAGTATTTT. Protein product: CASSHRGVPLSTDTQYF.

The V gene is TRBV10-3, the J gene TRBJ2-6; TRBD1 aligns across 10 bases. The CDR3 totals 17 residues. The trim removed 6 bases at V and 2 bases at J, leaving 7 bases unmatched. CDR1 is ENHRY, CDR2 SYGVKD, per germline. The CDR3 spells CAISSGTGDAGANVLTF. In nucleotides, the CDR3 is TGTGCCATCAGCTCCGGGACAGGGGATGCTGGGGCCAACGTCCTGACTTTC.

J is TRBJ2-2 and V is TRBV28; D gene uncertain. Germline V lookup: CDR1 MDHEN, CDR2 SYDVKM. The CDR3 is 12 amino acids. The V gene lost 10 bases and the J gene lost 0 bases, with 6 bases spanning the gap. DNA for the CDR3: TGTGCCACCTCCACGAACACCGGGGAGCTGTTTTTT. Translated: CATSTNTGELFF.

The rearrangement uses TRBV6-2 or TRBV6-3 and TRBJ2-3; possibly TRBD2 for D (6 bases). Trimming left V 8 bases short and J 2 bases short, with 11 bases between. The V gene's germline CDR1 is MNHEY and CDR2 SVGEGT. This CDR3 comprises 13 residues. This CDR3 is CASHRGYTDTQYF. The CDR3 DNA reads as TGTGCCAGCCATCGGGGGTACACAGATACGCAGTATTTT.

The chain combines TRBV20-1 with TRBJ2-3; D gene ambiguous. Trimming pared 6 bases from V and 4 bases from J, leaving 17 bases between. The CDR3 covers 14 residues. Germline CDR1 reads DFQATT; CDR2 reads SNEGSKA (reference sequence). The CDR3 reads CSADKGLFPDTQYF. The CDR3, as DNA: TGCAGTGCGGATAAAGGGCTTTTCCCAGATACGCAGTATTTT.

The V and J genes are TRBV9 and TRBJ2-3; D remains ambiguous. The V end lost 1 base, the J end lost 2 bases, and 14 bases lay between the germline ends. CDR1 SGDLS and CDR2 YYNGEE come from the germline V gene. This CDR3 region has 16 residues. This CDR3 is CASSVSYSDYTDTQYF. The CDR3 DNA reads TGTGCCAGCAGCGTAAGTTACAGTGATTACACAGATACGCAGTATTTT.

The sample holds a few counts of this clonotype. The chain couples TRBV20-1 to TRBJ2-7; possibly TRBD1 for D (5 bases). V dropped 6 bases and J dropped 2 bases, with 17 bases sitting between them. The CDR3 has 14 residues. In germline, CDR1 is DFQATT, CDR2 SNEGSKA (reference sequence). CDR3 nucleotides: TGCAGTGCACCCAGTCCAGGGCGCGCCTACGAGCAGTACTTC. Protein product: CSAPSPGRAYEQYF.

Only a few counts were recorded for this clonotype. The chain is built from TRBV29-1 and TRBJ1-2; 10 bases match TRBD1. This CDR3 region has 14 residues. J was trimmed by 3 bases and V by 6 bases; bases with no gene match: 7. Germline CDR1 and CDR2: SQVTM and ANQGSEA. The CDR3 region has the DNA TGCAGCGTCGGTGGTGGACAGGGGGACTATGGCTACACCTTC. This sequence encodes CSVGGGQGDYGYTF. Looking up the rest from reference TRBV29-1 and TRBJ1-2 gives the full variable domain: SAVISQKPSRDICQRGTSLTIQCQVDSQVTMMFWYRQQPGQSLTLIATANQGSEATYESGFVIDKFPISRPNLTFSTLTVSNMSPEDSSIYLCSVGGGQGDYGYTFGSGTRLTVV.